This T cell receptor beta chain was captured in a study of OX40 agonist ivuxolimab in advanced cancers. Findings and caveats of the study: The study found that CD8+ T cells averaged more expanded clones than CD4+. Dosing at 0.1 to 3.0 mg/kg was accompanied by clonal expansion of CD4+ and CD8+ blood T cells by week 6.

As concerns this clone: No antigen is known for it.

Blood samples were obtained at baseline, cycle 4 day 1, and cycle 7 day 1. Germline lookup yields CDR1 WNHNN and CDR2 SYGVQD (reference sequence). The CDR3 sequence is 8 residues long. Only in-frame clones appear in the TCRdb table, and some are missing; sequencing was by immunoSEQ multiplex PCR. The repertoire holds about 77,000 clones, with roughly 87% as singletons. This sample comprised CD4+ or CD8+ T cells sorted from blood, obtained in a trial of the OX40 agonist ivuxolimab. This chain uses TRBV10-1 with TRBJ1-1, with D possibly matching TRBD1 (5 bases). This receptor was identified in an adult with an advanced solid tumor such as melanoma, head and neck, liver or kidney cancer. As DNA, the CDR3 is TGCTCTTTGGTCAGGGATTTCTTT. Residues: CSLVRDFF.